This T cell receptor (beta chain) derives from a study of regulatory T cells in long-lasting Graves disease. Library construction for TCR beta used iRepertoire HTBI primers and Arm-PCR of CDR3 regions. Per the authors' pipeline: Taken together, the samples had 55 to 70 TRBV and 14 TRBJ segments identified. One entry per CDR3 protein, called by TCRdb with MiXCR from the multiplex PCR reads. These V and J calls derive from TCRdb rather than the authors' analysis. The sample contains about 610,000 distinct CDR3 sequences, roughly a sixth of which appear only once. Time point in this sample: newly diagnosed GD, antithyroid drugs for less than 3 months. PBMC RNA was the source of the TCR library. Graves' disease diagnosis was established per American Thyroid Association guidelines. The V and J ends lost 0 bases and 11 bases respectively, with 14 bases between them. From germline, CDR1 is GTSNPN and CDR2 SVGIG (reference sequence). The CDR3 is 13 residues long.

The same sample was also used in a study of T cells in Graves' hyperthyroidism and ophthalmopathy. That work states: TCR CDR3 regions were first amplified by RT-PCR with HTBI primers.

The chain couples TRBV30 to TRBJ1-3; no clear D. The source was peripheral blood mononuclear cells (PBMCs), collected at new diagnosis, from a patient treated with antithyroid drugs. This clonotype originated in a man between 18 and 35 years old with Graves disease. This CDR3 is CAWSVLEDFPIYF. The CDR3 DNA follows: TGTGCCTGGAGTGTCTTAGAGGACTTTCCCATATATTTT.